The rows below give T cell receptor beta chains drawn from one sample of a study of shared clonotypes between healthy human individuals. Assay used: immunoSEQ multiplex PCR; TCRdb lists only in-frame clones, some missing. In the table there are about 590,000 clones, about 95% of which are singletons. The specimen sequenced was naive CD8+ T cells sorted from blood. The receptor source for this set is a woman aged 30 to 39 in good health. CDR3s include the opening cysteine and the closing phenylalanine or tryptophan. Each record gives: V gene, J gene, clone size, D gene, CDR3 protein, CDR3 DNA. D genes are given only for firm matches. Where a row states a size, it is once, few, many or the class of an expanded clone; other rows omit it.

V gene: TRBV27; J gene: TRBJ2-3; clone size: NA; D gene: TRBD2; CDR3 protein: CASSSYGLAALGDTQYF; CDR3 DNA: TGTGCCAGCAGTAGCTACGGACTAGCGGCACTTGGAGATACGCAGTATTTT
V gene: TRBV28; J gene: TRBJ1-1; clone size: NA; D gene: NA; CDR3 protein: CASSFGPGHTEAFF; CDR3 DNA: NA
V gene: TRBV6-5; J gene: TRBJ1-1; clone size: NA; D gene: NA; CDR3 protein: CASRPGAATEAFF; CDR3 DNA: TGTGCCAGCCGACCCGGGGCAGCCACTGAAGCTTTCTTT
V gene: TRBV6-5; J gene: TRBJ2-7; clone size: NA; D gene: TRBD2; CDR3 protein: CASSYSLAEAYEQYF; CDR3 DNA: TGTGCCAGCAGTTACTCCCTAGCGGAGGCCTACGAGCAGTACTTC
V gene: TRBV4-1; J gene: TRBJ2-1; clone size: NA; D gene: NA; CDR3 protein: CASSLFSGTRDEQFF; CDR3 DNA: TGCGCCAGCAGCCTGTTCTCTGGGACCCGTGATGAGCAGTTCTTC
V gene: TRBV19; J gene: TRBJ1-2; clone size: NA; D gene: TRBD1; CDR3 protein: CASSPPTGPYNYGYTF; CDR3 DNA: TGTGCCAGTAGTCCGCCGACAGGGCCTTATAACTATGGCTACACCTTC
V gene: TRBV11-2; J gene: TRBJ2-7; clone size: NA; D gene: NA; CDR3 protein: CASSLGHRSSYEQYF; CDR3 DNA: TGTGCCAGCAGCCTCGGACATCGCTCCTCCTACGAGCAGTACTTC
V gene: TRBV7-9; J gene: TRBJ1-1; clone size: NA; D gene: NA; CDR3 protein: CASSFGHEAFF; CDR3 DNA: TGTGCCAGCAGCTTCGGCCACGAAGCTTTCTTT
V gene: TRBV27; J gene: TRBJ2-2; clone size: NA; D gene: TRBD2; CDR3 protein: CASSLWASGIDGELFF; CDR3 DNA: TGTGCCAGCAGTTTATGGGCTAGCGGGATCGACGGGGAGCTGTTTTTT
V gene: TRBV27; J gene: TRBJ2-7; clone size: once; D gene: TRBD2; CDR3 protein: CASSSGTSGYEQYF; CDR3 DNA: TGTGCCAGCAGTTCAGGGACTAGCGGTTACGAGCAGTACTTC
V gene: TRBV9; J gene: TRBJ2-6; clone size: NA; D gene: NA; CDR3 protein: CASSVWDSGANVLTF; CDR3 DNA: TGTGCCAGCAGCGTTTGGGACTCTGGGGCCAACGTCCTGACTTTC
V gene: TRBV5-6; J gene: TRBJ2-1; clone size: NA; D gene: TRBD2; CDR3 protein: CASSPSHSGVVVEEQFF; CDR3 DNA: TGTGCCAGCAGCCCTTCTCATAGCGGGGTAGTCGTGGAGGAGCAGTTCTTC
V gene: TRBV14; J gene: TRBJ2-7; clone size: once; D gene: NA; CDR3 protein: CASSHFRGGYEQYF; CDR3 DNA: TGTGCCAGCAGCCATTTTAGGGGGGGCTACGAGCAGTACTTC
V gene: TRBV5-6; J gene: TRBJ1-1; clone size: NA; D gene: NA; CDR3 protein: CASSPGDGEAFF; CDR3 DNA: TGTGCCAGCTCCCCAGGGGATGGTGAAGCTTTCTTT
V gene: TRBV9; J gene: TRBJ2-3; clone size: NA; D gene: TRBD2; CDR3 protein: CASSVTSGYADTQYF; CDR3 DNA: TGTGCCAGCAGCGTTACTAGCGGGTACGCAGATACGCAGTATTTT
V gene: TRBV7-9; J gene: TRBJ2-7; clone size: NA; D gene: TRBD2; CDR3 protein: CASSAGLADSYEQYF; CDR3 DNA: TGTGCCAGCAGCGCGGGACTAGCGGACTCCTACGAGCAGTACTTC
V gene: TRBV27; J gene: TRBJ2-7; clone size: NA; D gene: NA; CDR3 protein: CASSLSPLANYEQYF; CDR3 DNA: TGTGCCAGCAGTTTATCACCCCTAGCAAACTACGAGCAGTACTTC
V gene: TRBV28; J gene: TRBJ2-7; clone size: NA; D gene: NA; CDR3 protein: CASREGSRWGPYEQYF; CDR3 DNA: TGTGCCAGCAGGGAAGGCAGTAGGTGGGGACCCTACGAGCAGTACTTC
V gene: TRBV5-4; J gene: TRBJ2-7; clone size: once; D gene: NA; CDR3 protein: CASSLGSGSPYEQYF; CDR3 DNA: TGTGCCAGCAGCTTGGGGAGTGGGAGTCCCTACGAGCAGTACTTC
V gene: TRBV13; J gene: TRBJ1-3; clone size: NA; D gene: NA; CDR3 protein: CASSPDSGNTIYF; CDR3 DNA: TGTGCCAGCAGCCCGGACTCTGGAAACACCATATATTTT
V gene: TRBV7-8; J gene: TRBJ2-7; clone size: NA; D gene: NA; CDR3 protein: CASSPTRQGWTYEQYF; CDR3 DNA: TGTGCCAGCAGCCCGACTAGACAGGGTTGGACCTACGAGCAGTACTTC
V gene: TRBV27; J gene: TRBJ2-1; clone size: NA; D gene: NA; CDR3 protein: CASSLSLAGTSYNEQFF; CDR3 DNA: TGTGCCAGCAGTTTAAGTTTGGCGGGAACGTCCTACAATGAGCAGTTCTTC
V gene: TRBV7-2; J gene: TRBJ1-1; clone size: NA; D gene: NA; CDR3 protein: CASSLIPGGMNTEAFF; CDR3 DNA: TGTGCCAGCAGCTTAATACCGGGGGGGATGAACACTGAAGCTTTCTTT
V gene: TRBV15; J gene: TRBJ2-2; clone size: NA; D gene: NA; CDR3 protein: CATSLRTGFDTGELFF; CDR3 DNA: TGTGCCACCTCCCTTCGGACGGGATTTGACACCGGGGAGCTGTTTTTT
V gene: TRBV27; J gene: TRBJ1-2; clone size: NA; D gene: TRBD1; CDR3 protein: CARRGQGRALGYGYTF; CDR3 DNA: TGTGCCAGGAGGGGACAGGGAAGGGCCTTAGGATATGGCTACACCTTC
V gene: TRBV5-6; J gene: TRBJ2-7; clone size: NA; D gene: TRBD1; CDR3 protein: CASSVTGGDYEQYF; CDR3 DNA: TGTGCCAGCAGCGTGACAGGGGGAGATTACGAGCAGTACTTC
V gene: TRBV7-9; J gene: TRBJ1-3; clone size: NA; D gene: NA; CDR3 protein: CASSSAQGVDTIYF; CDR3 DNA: TGTGCCAGCAGTTCCGCACAGGGAGTGGACACCATATATTTT
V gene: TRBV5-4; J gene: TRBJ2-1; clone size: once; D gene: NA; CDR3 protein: CASSPRTTSYNEQFF; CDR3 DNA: TGTGCCAGCAGCCCACGTACAACCTCCTACAATGAGCAGTTCTTC
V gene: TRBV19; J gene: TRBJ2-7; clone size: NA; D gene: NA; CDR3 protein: CASSISGNEQYF; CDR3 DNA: TGTGCCAGTAGTATATCAGGGAACGAGCAGTACTTC
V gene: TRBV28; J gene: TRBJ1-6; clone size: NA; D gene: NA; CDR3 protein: CASSPASGDNNSPLHF; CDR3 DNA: TGTGCCAGCAGCCCAGCCTCCGGAGATAATAATTCACCCCTCCACTTT
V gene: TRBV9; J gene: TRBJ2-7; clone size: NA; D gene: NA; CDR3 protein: CASSAQGGDYEQYF; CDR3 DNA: TGTGCCAGCAGCGCCCAGGGGGGAGACTACGAGCAGTACTTC
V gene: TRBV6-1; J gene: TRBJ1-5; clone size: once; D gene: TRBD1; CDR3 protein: CASSERVGQGNGQPQHF; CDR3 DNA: TGTGCCAGCAGTGAACGGGTCGGACAGGGGAACGGGCAGCCCCAGCATTTT
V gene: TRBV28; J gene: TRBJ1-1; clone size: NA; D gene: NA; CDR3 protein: CASSFKMNTEAFF; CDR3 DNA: TGTGCCAGCAGTTTCAAGATGAACACTGAAGCTTTCTTT
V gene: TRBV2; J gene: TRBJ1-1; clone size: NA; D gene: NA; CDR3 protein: CASSDGREGPNTEAFF; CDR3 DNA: TGTGCCAGCAGTGACGGCAGGGAAGGACCTAACACTGAAGCTTTCTTT
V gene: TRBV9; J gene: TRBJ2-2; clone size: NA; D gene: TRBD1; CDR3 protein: CASSPWVGTGDITGELFF; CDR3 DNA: TGTGCCAGCAGCCCTTGGGTGGGGACAGGGGATATTACCGGGGAGCTGTTTTTT
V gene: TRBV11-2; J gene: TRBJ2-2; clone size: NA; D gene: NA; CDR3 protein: CASSPTGELFF; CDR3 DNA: TGTGCCAGCAGCCCCACCGGGGAGCTGTTTTTT
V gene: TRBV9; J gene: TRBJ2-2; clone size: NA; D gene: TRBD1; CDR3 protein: CASSGGQGTGELFF; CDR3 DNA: TGTGCCAGCAGCGGCGGACAGGGCACCGGGGAGCTGTTTTTT
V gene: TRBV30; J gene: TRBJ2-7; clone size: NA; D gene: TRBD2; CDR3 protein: CAWSGTGGLYEQYF; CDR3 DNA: TGTGCCTGGAGTGGAACGGGAGGTCTCTACGAGCAGTACTTC
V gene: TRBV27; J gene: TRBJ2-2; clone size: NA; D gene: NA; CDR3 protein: CASSSANTGELFF; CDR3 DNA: TGTGCCAGCAGTTCGGCGAACACCGGGGAGCTGTTTTTT
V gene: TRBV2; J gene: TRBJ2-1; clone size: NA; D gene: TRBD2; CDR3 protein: CASSEFLAGGSNEQFF; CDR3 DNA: TGTGCCAGCAGTGAATTCCTAGCGGGAGGGTCTAATGAGCAGTTCTTC
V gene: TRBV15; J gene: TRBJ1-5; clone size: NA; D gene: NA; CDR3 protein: CATSRTGKVAQHF; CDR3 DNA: TGTGCCACCAGCAGGACGGGAAAAGTGGCCCAGCATTTT
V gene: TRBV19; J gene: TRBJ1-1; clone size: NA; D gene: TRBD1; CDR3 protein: CASSQRQGATEAFF; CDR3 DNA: TGTGCCAGTAGCCAAAGACAGGGGGCCACTGAAGCTTTCTTT
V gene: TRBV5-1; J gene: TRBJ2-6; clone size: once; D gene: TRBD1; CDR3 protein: CASTATGRSGANVLTF; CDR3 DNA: TGCGCCAGCACAGCGACAGGGCGGTCTGGGGCCAACGTCCTGACTTTC
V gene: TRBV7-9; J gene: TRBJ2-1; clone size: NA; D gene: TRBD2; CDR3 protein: CASSSMLMTSGSYNEQFF; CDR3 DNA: TGTGCCAGCAGCTCGATGCTAATGACTAGCGGGTCCTACAATGAGCAGTTCTTC
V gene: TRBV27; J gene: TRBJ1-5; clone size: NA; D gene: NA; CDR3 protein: CASSFAGNSQPQHF; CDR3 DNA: TGTGCCAGCAGTTTCGCAGGGAATAGTCAGCCCCAGCATTTT
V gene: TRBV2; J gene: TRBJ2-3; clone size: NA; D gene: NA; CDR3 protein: CASREGRLLGTDTQYF; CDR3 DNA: TGTGCCAGCAGAGAGGGCAGGTTGTTGGGCACAGATACGCAGTATTTT
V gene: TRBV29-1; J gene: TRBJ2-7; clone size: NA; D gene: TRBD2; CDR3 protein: CSATVGGIYEQYF; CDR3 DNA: TGCAGCGCGACCGTGGGGGGGATTTACGAGCAGTACTTC